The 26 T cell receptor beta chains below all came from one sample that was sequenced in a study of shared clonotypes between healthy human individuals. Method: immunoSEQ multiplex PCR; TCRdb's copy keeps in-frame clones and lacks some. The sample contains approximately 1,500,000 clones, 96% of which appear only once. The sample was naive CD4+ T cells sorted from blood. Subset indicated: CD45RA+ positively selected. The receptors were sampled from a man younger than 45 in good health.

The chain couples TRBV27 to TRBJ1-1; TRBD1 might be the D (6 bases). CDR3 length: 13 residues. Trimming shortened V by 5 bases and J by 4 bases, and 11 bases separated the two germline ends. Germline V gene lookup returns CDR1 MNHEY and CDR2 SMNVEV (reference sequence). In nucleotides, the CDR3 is TGTGCCAGCAGTACAGGGTCCGTCACTGAAGCTTTCTTT. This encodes CASSTGSVTEAFF.

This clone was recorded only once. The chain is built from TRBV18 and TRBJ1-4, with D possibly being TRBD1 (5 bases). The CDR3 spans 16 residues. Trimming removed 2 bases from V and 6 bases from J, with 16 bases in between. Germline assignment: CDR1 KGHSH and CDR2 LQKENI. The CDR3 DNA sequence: TGTGCCAGCTCACCAGCCCGGCGGGGGTTTTATGAAAAACTGTTTTTT. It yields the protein CASSPARRGFYEKLFF.

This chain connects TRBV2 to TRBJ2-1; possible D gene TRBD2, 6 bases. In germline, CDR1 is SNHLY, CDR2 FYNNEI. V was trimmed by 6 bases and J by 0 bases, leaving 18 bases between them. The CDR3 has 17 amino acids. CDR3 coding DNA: TGTGCCAGCAGACCCCCGGGACTCCAAAGCTCCTACAATGAGCAGTTCTTC. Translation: CASRPPGLQSSYNEQFF.

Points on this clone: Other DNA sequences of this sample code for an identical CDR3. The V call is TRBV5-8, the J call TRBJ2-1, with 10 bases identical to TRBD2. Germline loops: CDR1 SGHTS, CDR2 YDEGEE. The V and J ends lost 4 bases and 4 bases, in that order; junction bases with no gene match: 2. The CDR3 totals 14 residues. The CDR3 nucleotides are TGTGCCAGCAGCCGGACTAGCGGATACAATGAGCAGTTCTTC. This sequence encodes CASSRTSGYNEQFF.

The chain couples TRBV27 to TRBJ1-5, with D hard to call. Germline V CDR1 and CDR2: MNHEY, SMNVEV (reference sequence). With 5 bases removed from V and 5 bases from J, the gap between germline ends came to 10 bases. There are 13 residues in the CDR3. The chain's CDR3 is CASSRLIDQPQHF. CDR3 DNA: TGTGCCAGCAGTAGGCTCATAGATCAGCCCCAGCATTTT.

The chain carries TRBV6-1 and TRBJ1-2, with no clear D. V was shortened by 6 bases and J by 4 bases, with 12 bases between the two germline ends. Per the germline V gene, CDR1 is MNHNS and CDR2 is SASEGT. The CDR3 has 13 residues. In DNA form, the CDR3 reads TGTGCCAGCAGGGACCGTGAGAGCTATGGCTACACCTTC. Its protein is CASRDRESYGYTF.

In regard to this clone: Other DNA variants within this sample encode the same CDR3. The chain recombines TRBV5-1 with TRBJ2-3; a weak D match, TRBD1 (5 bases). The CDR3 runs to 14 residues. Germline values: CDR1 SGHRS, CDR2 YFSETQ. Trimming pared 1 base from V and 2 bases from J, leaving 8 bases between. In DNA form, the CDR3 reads TGCGCCAGCAGCTTGCAAGGGGACACAGATACGCAGTATTTT. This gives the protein CASSLQGDTDTQYF.

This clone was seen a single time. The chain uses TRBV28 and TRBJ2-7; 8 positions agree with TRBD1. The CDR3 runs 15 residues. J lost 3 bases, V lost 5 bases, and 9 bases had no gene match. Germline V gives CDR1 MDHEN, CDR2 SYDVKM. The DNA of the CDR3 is TGTGCCAGCAGTCCCCAAATCGGACAGGGCTACGAGCAGTACTTC. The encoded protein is CASSPQIGQGYEQYF.

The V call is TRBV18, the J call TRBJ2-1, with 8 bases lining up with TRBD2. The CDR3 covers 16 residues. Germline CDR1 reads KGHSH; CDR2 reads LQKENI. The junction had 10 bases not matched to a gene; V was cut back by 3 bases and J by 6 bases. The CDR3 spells CASSPAGGLVSNEQFF. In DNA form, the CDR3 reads TGTGCCAGCTCACCCGCGGGGGGACTAGTATCCAATGAGCAGTTCTTC.

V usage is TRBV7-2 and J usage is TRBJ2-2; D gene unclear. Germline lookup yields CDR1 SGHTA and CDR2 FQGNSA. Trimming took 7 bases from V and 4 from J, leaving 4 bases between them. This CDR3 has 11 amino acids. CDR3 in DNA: TGTGCCAGCACCCTCACCGGGGAGCTGTTTTTT. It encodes CASTLTGELFF.

CDR3 in DNA: TGTGCCACTCAAGGCCCGGGACAGGGCTATGGCTACACCTTC. Protein sequence: CATQGPGQGYGYTF. The chain employs TRBV28 and TRBJ1-2; TRBD1 agrees at 9 bases. Germline V gene sequence: CDR1 MDHEN, CDR2 SYDVKM. V was pared by 10 bases and J by 4 bases, with 10 bases of the junction left unmatched. The CDR3 sequence is 14 residues long.

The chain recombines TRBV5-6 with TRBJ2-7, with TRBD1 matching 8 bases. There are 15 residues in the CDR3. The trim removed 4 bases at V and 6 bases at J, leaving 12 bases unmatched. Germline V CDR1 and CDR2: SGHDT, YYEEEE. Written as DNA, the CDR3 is TGTGCCAGCAGCCCACCAGGGGGCCTCCCCCTCGAGCAGTACTTC. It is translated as CASSPPGGLPLEQYF.

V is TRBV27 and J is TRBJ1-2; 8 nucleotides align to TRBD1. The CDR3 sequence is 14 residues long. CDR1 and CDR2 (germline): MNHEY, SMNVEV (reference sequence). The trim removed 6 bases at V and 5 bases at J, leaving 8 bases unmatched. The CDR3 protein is CASSADRGRYGYTF. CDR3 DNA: TGTGCCAGCAGCGCCGACAGGGGACGGTATGGCTACACCTTC.

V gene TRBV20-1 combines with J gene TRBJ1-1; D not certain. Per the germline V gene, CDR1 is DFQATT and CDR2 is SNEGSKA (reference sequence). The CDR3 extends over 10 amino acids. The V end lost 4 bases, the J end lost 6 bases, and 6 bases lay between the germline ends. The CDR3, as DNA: TGCAGTGCTACGAAAGCTGAAGCTTTCTTT. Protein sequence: CSATKAEAFF.

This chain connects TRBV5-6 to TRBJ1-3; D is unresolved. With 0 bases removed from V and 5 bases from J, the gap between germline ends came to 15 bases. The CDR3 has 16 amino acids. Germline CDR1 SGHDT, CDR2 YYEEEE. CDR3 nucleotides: TGTGCCAGCAGCTTGGGTGTCTGGGCGGTTCGAAACACCATATATTTT. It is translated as CASSLGVWAVRNTIYF.

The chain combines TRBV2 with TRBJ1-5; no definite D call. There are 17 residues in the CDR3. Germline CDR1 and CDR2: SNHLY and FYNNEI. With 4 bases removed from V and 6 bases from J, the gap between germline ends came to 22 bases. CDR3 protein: CASSVYDSTWGGQPQHF. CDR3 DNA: TGTGCCAGCAGTGTCTATGATAGCACCTGGGGAGGTCAGCCCCAGCATTTT. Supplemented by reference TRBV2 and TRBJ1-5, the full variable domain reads EPEVTQTPSHQVTQMGQEVILRCVPISNHLYFYWYRQILGQKVEFLVSFYNNEISEKSEIFDDQFSVERPDGSNFTLKIRSTKLEDSAMYFCASSVYDSTWGGQPQHFGDGTRLSIL.

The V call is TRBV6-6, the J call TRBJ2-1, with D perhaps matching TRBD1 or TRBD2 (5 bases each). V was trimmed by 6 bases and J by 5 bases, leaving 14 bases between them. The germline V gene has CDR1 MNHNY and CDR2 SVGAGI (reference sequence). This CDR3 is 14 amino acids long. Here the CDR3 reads CASSQTLGDNEQFF. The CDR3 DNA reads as TGTGCCAGCAGCCAGACCTTGGGGGACAATGAGCAGTTCTTC.

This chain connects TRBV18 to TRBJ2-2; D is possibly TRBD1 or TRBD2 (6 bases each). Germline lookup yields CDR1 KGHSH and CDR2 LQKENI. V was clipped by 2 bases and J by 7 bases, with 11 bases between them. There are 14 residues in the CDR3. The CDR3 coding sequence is TGTGCCAGCTCACCAGGGGGGCGAGGCGGGGAGCTGTTTTTT. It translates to CASSPGGRGGELFF.

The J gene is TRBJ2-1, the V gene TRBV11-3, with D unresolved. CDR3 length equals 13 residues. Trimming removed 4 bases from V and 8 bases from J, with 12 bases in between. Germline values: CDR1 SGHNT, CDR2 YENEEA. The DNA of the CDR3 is TGTGCCAGCAGCTCCGCGTCAGAAGATGAGCAGTTCTTC. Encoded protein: CASSSASEDEQFF.

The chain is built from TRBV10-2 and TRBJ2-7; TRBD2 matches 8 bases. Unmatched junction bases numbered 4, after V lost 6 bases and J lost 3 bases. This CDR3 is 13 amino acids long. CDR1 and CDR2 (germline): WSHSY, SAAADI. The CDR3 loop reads CASSQTSGYEQYF. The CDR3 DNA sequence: TGCGCCAGCAGCCAAACTAGCGGCTACGAGCAGTACTTC.

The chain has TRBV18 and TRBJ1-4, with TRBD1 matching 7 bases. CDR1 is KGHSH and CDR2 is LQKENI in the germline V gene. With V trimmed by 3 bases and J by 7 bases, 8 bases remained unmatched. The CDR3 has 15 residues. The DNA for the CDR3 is TGTGCCAGCTCACCCTTCACCAGGGGGGGTGAAAAACTGTTTTTT. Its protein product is CASSPFTRGGEKLFF.

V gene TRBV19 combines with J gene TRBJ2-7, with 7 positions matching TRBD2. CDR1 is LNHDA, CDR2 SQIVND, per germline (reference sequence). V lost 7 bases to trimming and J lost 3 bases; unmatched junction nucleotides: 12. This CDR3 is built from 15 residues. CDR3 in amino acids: CASIVGEGPIYEQYF. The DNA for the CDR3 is TGTGCCAGTATTGTCGGGGAGGGACCCATCTACGAGCAGTACTTC. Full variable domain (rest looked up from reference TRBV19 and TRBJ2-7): DGGITQSPKYLFRKEGQNVTLSCEQNLNHDAMYWYRQDPGQGLRLIYYSQIVNDFQKGDIAEGYSVSREKKESFPLTVTSAQKNPTAFYLCASIVGEGPIYEQYFGPGTRLTVT.

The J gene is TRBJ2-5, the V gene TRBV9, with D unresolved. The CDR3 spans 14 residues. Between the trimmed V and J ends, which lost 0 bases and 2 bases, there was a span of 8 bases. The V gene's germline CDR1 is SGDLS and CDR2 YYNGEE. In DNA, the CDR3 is TGTGCCAGCAGCGTAGATCAGGTTCAAGAGACCCAGTACTTC. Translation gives CASSVDQVQETQYF.

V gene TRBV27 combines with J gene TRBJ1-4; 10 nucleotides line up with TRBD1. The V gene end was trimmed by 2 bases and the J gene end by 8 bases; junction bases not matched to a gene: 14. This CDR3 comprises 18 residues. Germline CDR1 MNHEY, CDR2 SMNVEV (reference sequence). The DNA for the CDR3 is TGTGCCAGCAGTTTAGCCAAAGGGACAGGGGCCAGGGAAGAAAAACTGTTTTTT. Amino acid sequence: CASSLAKGTGAREEKLFF.

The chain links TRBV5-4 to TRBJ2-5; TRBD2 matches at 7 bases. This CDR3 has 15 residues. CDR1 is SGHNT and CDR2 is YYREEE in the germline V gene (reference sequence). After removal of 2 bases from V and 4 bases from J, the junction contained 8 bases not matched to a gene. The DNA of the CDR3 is TGTGCCAGCAGCTTTGAGGGAGGGCCGGGAGAGACCCAGTACTTC. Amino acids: CASSFEGGPGETQYF.

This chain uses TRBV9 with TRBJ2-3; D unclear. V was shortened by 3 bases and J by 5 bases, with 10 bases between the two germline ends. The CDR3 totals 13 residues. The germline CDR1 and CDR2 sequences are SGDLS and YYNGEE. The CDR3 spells CASSGQLGDTQYF. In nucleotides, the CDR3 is TGTGCCAGCAGCGGACAATTGGGAGATACGCAGTATTTT.